The 3 T cell receptor beta chains given below trace back to one sample, sequenced in a study of cytomegalovirus exposure and HLA in healthy donors. The PCR had 60 Vbeta and 13 Jbeta primers. Measured with immunoSEQ multiplex PCR; TCRdb has only the in-frame clones, and not every one. The top ten clones hold 7.5% to 9% of a sample with more than 95,000 clones, about 80% of them seen once. Specimen: PBMCs. The receptors stem from a man aged 35 to 55 in good health and CMV-seropositive.

This clone was seen only once. CDR3 in DNA: TGCGCCAGCAGCCAAGAACGTGAGGATTCCTACGAGCAGTACTTC. Its protein is CASSQEREDSYEQYF. The chain joins TRBV4-3 to TRBJ2-5; D unclear. Judging by the DNA end, TRBJ2-7 fits better; the J call may be wrong. Per germline, CDR1 LGHNA and CDR2 YSLEER. CDR3 length equals 15 residues.

The chain links TRBV29-1 to TRBJ1-2; D not certain. The CDR3 runs 12 residues. V lost 7 bases and J 8 bases, leaving 17 bases between the germline ends. Germline V gene lookup returns CDR1 SQVTM and CDR2 ANQGSEA. CDR3 DNA: TGCAGCGCCGGTCTTTTTCCAAGCGGCTACACCTTC. This codes for CSAGLFPSGYTF.

The chain uses TRBV7-2 and TRBJ2-1; D is uncertain. Germline loops: CDR1 SGHTA, CDR2 FQGNSA. The CDR3 is made up of 15 amino acids. The V gene lost 2 bases and the J gene lost 0 bases, with 8 bases spanning the gap. The CDR3 DNA is TGTGCCAGCAGCTTACTCACGAGCTCCTACAATGAGCAGTTCTTC. Translation gives CASSLLTSSYNEQFF.